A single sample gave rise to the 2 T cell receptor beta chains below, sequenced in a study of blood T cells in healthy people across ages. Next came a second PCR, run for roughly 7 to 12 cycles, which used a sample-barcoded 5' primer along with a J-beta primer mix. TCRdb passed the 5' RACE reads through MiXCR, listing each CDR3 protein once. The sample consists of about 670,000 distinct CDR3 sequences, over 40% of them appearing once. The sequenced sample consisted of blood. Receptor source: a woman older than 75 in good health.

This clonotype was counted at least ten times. CDR3 nucleotides: TGCAGCGTTGAGCAGACAGTGGGAACCTACGAGCAGTACTTC. It specifies CSVEQTVGTYEQYF. The chain joins TRBV29-1 to TRBJ2-7, with D possibly TRBD1 on 5 matching bases. The germline V gene has CDR1 SQVTM and CDR2 ANQGSEA. V was pared by 3 bases and J by 2 bases, with 14 bases between. CDR3 length: 14 residues.

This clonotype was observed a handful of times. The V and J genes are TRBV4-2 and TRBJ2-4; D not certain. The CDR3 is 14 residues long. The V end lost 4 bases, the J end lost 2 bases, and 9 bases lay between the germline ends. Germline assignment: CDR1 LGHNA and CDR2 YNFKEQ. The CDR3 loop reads CASSLSRTKNIQYF. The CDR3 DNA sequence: TGTGCCAGCAGCCTGAGTAGGACCAAAAACATTCAGTACTTC.